This T cell receptor (beta chain) emerged from a study of blood T cell repertoires in COVID-19 (dated by TCRdb to 2018 to 2021). With regard to the full study: Samples covering the acute and convalescent phases of COVID-19 were provided by collaborators in the United States, Italy and Spain. The material from the prospective study consisted of cDNA or gDNA derived from T cells, B-cell-depleted T cells, or PBMCs. Deeply sampled blood TCRbeta repertoires from subjects exposed to, actively infected with, or recovered from COVID-19 were included in the dataset. The repertoires were released in a freely available public database intended as a resource for research on the immune response to SARS-CoV-2. Samples came from the ongoing ImmuneRACE study (first 160 participants) plus 1,254 subjects from 6 global collaborators. Sample metadata almost always included a de-identified subject ID, COVID-19 status, age in years and sex. Where available, HLA class I and class II types were taken from metadata supplied by the sample provider and were not determined by assay-based typing. Overall study results and their limits: How much clinical and demographic metadata was included differed by source and by participant, and the metadata was provided uncurated.

TCRbeta CDR3 regions were amplified from genomic DNA by means of the immunoSEQ Assay, a bias-controlled multiplex PCR. The authors' analysis ran thus. The number of nucleated cells in each sample was estimated by amplification of reference gene primers within the assay. Sequence reads were collapsed and filtered to measure the absolute abundance of every unique TCRbeta CDR3 rearrangement. For each sample, productive Simpson clonality was calculated as the square root of Simpson's diversity index across productive rearrangements. The immuneACCESS repertoire file appears here via TCRdb, limited to in-frame rearrangements. These files lack a portion of the clones; in checked studies, under half of the deficit traces to unresolved V genes, and the cause of the others is not known. Clonal size and the V and J genes are those of that table, whereas D and trimming came from the DNA. The table for this sample lists some 260,000 clones; approximately 86% of them were counted only once. Jointly, the top ten make up approximately 0.7% of the sample.

Whole blood was collected in K2EDTA tubes by collaborating institutions according to the institutions' own protocols. For TCRbeta analysis, collaborators shipped samples in one of three forms: frozen whole blood, isolated PBMCs, or DNA extracted from either of those sample types. V and J lose 5 bases and 0 bases, and a span of 11 bases separates them. From the cysteine up to the phenylalanine, the CDR3 has a length of 15 residues. Just the 45-base CDR3 DNA is kept, in frame starting at base 1. CDR1 SGHTA and CDR2 FQGNSA are derived from the germline V gene. As to this clone: This clone's antigen is unknown. Base qualities are not provided; no much larger clone lies one nucleotide away. The sample contains more than one DNA sequence encoding this CDR3.

Source material: peripheral blood. This clonotype was sampled from a human donor in a cohort sampled during active COVID-19. The chain is made from TRBV7-2 and TRBJ1-5, with the identity of the D gene unclear. The CDR3 reads as follows: CASSPPGDSNQPQHF. Here is the DNA: TGTGCCAGCAGCCCCCCCGGAGATAGCAATCAGCCCCAGCATTTT.